These 11 T cell receptor beta chains were all obtained from the same sample, sequenced in a study of shared clonotypes between healthy human individuals. The assay was immunoSEQ multiplex PCR, and TCRdb's table has in-frame clones only and misses some. The table records fewer than 350,000 clones, 80% to 90% of them present only once. Sequenced material: memory CD8+ T cells sorted from blood. As for subset: CD45RO+ cells pooled with CCR7-negative TemRA cells. These receptors all come from a man between 18 and 29 years old in good health.

In regard to this clone: Other DNA sequences in this specimen translate into the identical CDR3. This sequence joins TRBV6-1 and TRBJ2-7, with TRBD1 identical over 9 bases. Germline V gene sequence: CDR1 MNHNS, CDR2 SASEGT. Trimming removed 5 bases from V and 2 bases from J; junction bases left unmatched: 1. This CDR3 region has 13 residues. The CDR3 sequence: CASSHRGPYEQYF. The CDR3 nucleotides are TGTGCCAGCAGTCACAGGGGGCCCTACGAGCAGTACTTC.

The V and J genes are TRBV6-6 and TRBJ2-1, with D unresolved. Trimming took 6 bases from V and 6 from J, leaving 12 bases between them. Germline V gene data show CDR1 as MNHNY and CDR2 as SVGAGI (reference sequence). This CDR3 contains 13 residues. CDR3 bases: TGTGCCAGCAGACGGACCACTGGCAATGAGCAGTTCTTC. It translates to CASRRTTGNEQFF.

This clone was counted a few times. The V call is TRBV19, the J call TRBJ1-1; D remains unclear. The CDR3 loop spans 13 amino acids. The V gene lost 5 bases and the J gene lost 0 bases, with 7 bases spanning the gap. Germline CDR1 is LNHDA and CDR2 is SQIVND (reference sequence). In DNA, the CDR3 is TGTGCCAGTAGTCCCGATCTGAACACTGAAGCTTTCTTT. The encoded protein is CASSPDLNTEAFF. The full variable domain, completed using reference TRBV19 and TRBJ1-1, is DGGITQSPKYLFRKEGQNVTLSCEQNLNHDAMYWYRQDPGQGLRLIYYSQIVNDFQKGDIAEGYSVSREKKESFPLTVTSAQKNPTAFYLCASSPDLNTEAFFGQGTRLTVV.

The chain uses TRBV7-9 and TRBJ1-2; 7 bases are a match to TRBD1. The junction had 12 bases not matched to a gene; V was cut back by 5 bases and J by 0 bases. CDR1 SEHNR and CDR2 FQNEAQ come from the germline V gene (reference sequence). This CDR3 region has 17 residues. In DNA form, the CDR3 reads TGTGCCAGCAGCCCAGGGGGTCGGGGACTAGCTAACTATGGCTACACCTTC. It encodes CASSPGGRGLANYGYTF.

This chain links TRBV7-8 with TRBJ2-7; D is perhaps TRBD1 (6 bases). Germline-derived CDR1 and CDR2 are SGHVS and FQNEAQ. V lost 2 bases and J lost 0, with 8 bases in between. The CDR3 runs to 14 residues. This CDR3 reads CASSLWDNSYEQYF. Here the CDR3 DNA reads TGTGCCAGCAGCTTATGGGACAACTCCTACGAGCAGTACTTC.

The J gene is TRBJ2-1, the V gene TRBV11-2, with D perhaps TRBD1 (5 bases). Germline V CDR1 and CDR2: SGHAT, FQNNGV. Between the trimmed V and J ends, which lost 1 base and 10 bases, there was a span of 14 bases. This CDR3 contains 14 residues. The CDR3 region is CASSLGAGLDEQFF. CDR3 sequence (DNA): TGTGCCAGCAGCTTAGGGGCAGGGCTAGACGAGCAGTTCTTC.

V is TRBV29-1 and J is TRBJ2-5; 10 bases fit TRBD2. This CDR3 is 14 amino acids long. Germline V lookup: CDR1 SQVTM, CDR2 ANQGSEA. With V trimmed by 7 bases and J by 4 bases, 9 bases remained unmatched. CDR3 amino acids: CSAKRAGGLETQYF. The CDR3 DNA reads as TGCAGCGCCAAAAGAGCGGGAGGGCTAGAGACCCAGTACTTC.

This clone was counted once. The CDR3 nucleotides read TGTGCCTGGAGTGATGATGCAATGAACACTGAAGCTTTCTTT. It is translated as CAWSDDAMNTEAFF. The chain couples TRBV30 to TRBJ1-1; no definite D call. The V gene lost 1 base and the J gene lost 0 bases, with 9 bases spanning the gap. The CDR3 runs 14 residues. Germline values: CDR1 GTSNPN, CDR2 SVGIG (reference sequence).

The V and J genes are TRBV5-1 and TRBJ1-1; D gene ambiguous. The CDR3 extends over 15 amino acids. V was cut by 0 bases and J by 0 bases, with 9 bases left in between. Germline lookup yields CDR1 SGHRS and CDR2 YFSETQ. In DNA form, the CDR3 reads TGCGCCAGCAGCTTGGTCGGGTCTCTGAACACTGAAGCTTTCTTT. Translating it yields CASSLVGSLNTEAFF.

The J gene is TRBJ2-2, the V gene TRBV27; 7 bases line up with TRBD1. Germline V gene sequence: CDR1 MNHEY, CDR2 SMNVEV (reference sequence). V shed 3 bases, J shed 4 bases, and the junction held 5 bases outside the gene matches. The length of the CDR3 is 15 residues. CDR3 nucleotides: TGTGCCAGCAGTTTTCTGGGACAGACCACCGGGGAGCTGTTTTTT. This sequence encodes CASSFLGQTTGELFF.

The V gene is TRBV6-6, the J gene TRBJ2-7; D possibly corresponds to TRBD2 (6 bases). The CDR3 is 14 residues long. Germline V lookup: CDR1 MNHNY, CDR2 SVGAGI (reference sequence). The V and J ends lost 2 bases and 3 bases respectively, with 11 bases between them. The CDR3 reads CASSYPGEIYEQYF. The CDR3 DNA is TGTGCCAGCAGTTACCCGGGGGAAATCTACGAGCAGTACTTC.